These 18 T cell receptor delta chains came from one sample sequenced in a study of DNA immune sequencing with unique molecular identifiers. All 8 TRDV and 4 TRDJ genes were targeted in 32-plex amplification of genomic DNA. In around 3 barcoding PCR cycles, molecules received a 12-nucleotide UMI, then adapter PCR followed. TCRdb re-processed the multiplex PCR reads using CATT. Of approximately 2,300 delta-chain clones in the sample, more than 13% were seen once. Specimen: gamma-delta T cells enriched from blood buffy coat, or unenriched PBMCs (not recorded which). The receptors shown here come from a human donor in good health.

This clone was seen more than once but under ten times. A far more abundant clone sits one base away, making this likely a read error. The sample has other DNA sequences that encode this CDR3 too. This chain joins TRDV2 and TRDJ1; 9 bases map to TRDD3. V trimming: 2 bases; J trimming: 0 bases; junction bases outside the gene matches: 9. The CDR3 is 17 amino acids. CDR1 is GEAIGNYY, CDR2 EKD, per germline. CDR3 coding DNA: TGTGCCTGTGACAAACTGGGGGACCCCCCATACACCGATAAACTCATCTTT. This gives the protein CACDKLGDPPYTDKLIF.

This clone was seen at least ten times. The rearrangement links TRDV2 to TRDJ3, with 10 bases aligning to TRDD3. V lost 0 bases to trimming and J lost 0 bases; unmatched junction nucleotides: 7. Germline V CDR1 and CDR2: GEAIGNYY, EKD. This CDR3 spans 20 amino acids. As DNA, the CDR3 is TGTGCCTGTGACACCGGTACTGGGGGATCCAGCTCCTGGGACACCCGACAGATGTTTTTC. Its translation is CACDTGTGGSSSWDTRQMFF.

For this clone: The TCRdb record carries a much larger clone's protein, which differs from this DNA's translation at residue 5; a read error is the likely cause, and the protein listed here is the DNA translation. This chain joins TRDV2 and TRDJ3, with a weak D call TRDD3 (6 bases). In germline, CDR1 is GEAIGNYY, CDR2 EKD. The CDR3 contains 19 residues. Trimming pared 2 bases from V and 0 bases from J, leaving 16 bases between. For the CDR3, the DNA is TGTGCCTGTGACATGGGGGGGCTACGGAGCTCCTGGGACACCCGACAGATGTTTTTC. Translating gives CACDMGGLRSSWDTRQMFF.

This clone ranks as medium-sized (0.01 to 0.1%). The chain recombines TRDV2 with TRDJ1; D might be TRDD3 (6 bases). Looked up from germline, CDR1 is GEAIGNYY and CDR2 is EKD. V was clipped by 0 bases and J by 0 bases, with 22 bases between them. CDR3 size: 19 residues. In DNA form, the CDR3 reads TGTGCCTGTGACACCGTGTCGGGTGGACGGGGGGGGAACACCGATAAACTCATCTTT. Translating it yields CACDTVSGGRGGNTDKLIF.

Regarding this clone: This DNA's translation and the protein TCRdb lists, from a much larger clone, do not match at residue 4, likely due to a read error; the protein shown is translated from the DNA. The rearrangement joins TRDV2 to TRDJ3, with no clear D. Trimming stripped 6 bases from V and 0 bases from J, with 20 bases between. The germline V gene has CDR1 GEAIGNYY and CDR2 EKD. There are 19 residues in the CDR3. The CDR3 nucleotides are TGTGCCTGTAACCAAATCAAGGAGGAGCCCTCCTGGGACACCCGACAGATGTTTTTC. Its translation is CACNQIKEEPSWDTRQMFF.

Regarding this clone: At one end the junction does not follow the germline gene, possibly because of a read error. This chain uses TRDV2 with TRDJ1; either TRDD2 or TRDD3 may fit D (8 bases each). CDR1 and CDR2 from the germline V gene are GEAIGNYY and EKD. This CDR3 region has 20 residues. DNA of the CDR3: TGTGCCTGTGACACCCTTCTTCCTACGGCACTGGGGGCTTTCACCGATAAGCTCATCTTT. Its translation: CACDTLLPTALGAFTDKLIF.

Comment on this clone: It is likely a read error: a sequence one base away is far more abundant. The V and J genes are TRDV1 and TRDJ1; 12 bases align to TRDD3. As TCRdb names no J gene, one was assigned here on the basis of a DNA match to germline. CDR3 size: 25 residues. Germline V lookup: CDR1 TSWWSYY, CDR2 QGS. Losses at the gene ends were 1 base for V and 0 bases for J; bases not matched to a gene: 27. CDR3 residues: CALGEQRIYYTSWGIRRGYTDKLIF. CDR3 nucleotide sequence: TGTGCTCTTGGGGAACAGAGGATATACTACACGTCCTGGGGGATACGAAGGGGTTACACCGATAAACTCATCTTT.

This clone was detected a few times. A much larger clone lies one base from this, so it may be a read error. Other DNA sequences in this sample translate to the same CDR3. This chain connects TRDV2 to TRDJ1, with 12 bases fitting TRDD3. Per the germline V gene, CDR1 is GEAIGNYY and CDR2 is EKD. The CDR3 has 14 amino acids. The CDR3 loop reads CACDRLGDTDKLIF. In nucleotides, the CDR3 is TGTGCCTGTGACAGACTGGGGGATACCGATAAACTCATCTTC.

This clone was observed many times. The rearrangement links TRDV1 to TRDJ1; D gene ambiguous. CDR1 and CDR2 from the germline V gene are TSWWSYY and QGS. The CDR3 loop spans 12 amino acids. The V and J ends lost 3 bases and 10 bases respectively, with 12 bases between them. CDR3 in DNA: TGTGCTCTTGGGGACATCCTCCAGGGACTCATCTTT. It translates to CALGDILQGLIF.

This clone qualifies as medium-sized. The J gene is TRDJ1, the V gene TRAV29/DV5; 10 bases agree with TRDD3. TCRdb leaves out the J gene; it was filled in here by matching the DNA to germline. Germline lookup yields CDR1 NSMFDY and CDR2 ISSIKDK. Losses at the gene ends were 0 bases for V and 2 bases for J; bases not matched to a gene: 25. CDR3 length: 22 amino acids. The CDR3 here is CAASEALRISTGGSGRTDKLIF. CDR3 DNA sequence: TGTGCAGCAAGCGAGGCCCTACGCATTTCCACTGGGGGATCCGGTCGGACCGATAAACTCATCTTT.

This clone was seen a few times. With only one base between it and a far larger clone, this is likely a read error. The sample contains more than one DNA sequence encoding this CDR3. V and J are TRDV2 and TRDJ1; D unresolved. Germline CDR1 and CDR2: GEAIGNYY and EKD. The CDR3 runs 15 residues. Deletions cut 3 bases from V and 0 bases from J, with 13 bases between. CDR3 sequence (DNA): TGTGCCTGTGACCTACTCGGGACAGACACCGATAAACTCATCTTT. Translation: CACDLLGTDTDKLIF.

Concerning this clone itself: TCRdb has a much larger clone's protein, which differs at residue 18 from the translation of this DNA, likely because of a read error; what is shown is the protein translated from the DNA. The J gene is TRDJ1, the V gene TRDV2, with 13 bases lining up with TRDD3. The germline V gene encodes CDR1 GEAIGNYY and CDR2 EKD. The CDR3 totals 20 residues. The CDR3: CACDPLVLGDTGPDTDKIIF. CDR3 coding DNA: TGTGCCTGTGACCCCCTCGTACTGGGGGATACGGGGCCGGATACCGATAAAATCATCTTT.

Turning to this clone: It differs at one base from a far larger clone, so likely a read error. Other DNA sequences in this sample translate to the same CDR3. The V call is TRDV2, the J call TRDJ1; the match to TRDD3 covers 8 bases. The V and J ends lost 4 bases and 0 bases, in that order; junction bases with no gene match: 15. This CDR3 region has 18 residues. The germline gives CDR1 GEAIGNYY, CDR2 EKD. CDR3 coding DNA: TGTGCCTGTGATCCTGTACTGGGGGGCCCCCCGTACACCGATAAACTCATCTTT. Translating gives CACDPVLGGPPYTDKLIF.

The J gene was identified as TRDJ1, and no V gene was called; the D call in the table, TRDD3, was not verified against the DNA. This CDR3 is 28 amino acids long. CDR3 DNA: TGTGCTTATACCAGCCCCCGTTCCTACACTCCTTATTGGGGGATACGCGTCTACCGTGCACGTTACACCGATAAACTCATCTTT. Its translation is CAYTSPRSYTPYWGIRVYRARYTDKLIF.

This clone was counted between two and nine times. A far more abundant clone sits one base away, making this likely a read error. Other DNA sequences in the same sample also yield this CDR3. This chain's CDR3 is CACDAVLGDTQYLYTDKLIF. The CDR3 DNA is TGTGCCTGTGATGCGGTACTGGGGGATACGCAATACCTGTACACCGATAAACTCATCTTC. The chain links TRDV2 to TRDJ1, with 13 nucleotides matching TRDD3. Germline loops: CDR1 GEAIGNYY, CDR2 EKD. The CDR3 is made up of 20 amino acids.

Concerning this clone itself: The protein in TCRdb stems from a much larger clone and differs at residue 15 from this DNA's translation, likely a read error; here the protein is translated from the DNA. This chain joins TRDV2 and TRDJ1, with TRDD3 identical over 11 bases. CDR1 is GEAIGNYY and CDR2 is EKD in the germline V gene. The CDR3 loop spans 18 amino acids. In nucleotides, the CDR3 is TGTGCCTGTGACACCGTAACCACACTGGGGGATAATGGCGATAATCTCATCTTT. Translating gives CACDTVTTLGDNGDNLIF.

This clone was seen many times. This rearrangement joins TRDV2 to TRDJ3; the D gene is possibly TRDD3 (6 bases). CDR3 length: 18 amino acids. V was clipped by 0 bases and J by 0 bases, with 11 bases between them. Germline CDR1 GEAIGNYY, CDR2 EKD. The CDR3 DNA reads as TGTGCCTGTGACACCGTGCTGGGGAGCTCCTGGGACACCCGACAGATGTTTTTC. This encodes CACDTVLGSSWDTRQMFF.

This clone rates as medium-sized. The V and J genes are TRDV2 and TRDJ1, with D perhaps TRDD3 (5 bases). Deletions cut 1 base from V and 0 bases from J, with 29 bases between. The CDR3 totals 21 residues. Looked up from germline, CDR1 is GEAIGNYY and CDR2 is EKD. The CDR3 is CACDTLLSHYTGSPYTDKLIF. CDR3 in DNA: TGTGCCTGTGACACTCTTCTTTCCCATTATACTGGCAGCCCGTACACCGATAAACTCATCTTT.